This T cell receptor beta chain was identified during a study of blood T cell repertoires in COVID-19. Overall study context: The samples span acute and convalescent COVID-19 from the United States, Italy and Spain. PBMCs, B-cell-depleted T cells, or T cells were the source of the cDNA or gDNA that made up the material.

Germline-derived CDR1 and CDR2 are SQVTM and ANQGSEA. This CDR3 comprises 13 residues. The V and J ends lost 5 bases and 2 bases respectively, with 10 bases between them. The method was immunoSEQ multiplex PCR; TCRdb's version includes in-frame clones alone and lacks a portion of them. The sample yields 200,000 to 300,000 clones, approximately 83% seen once. The sequencing sample was made of PBMCs or T cells enriched from blood (not recorded which). This TCR was sampled from a woman aged 40 to 55 with acute COVID-19. This chain links TRBV29-1 with TRBJ2-1; tentatively, D is TRBD1 (6 bases). In DNA form, the CDR3 reads TGCAGCGTTTTGACAGGTGCCTACAATGAGCAGTTCTTC. Translation gives CSVLTGAYNEQFF.